This is a list of T cell receptor beta chains from one sample in a study of CXCR3-negative and CXCR3-positive naive CD8 T cells. From its re-call of the 5' RACE reads, TCRdb lists each CDR3 protein once, without DNA. The sample totals roughly 41,000 distinct CDR3 sequences. The material sequenced was memory CD8+ T cells from blood. The source is a human donor in good health. Some clones in this sample may be carry-over from other donors' samples. The CDR3 runs from the conserved cysteine through the conserved F or W. Rows give clone size only sometimes, using once, few, many, or a class for an expanded clone.

size | length | J | V | CDR3
- | 14 | TRBJ2-1 | TRBV6-5 | CASSGTSGSNEQFF
- | 12 | TRBJ1-1 | TRBV29-1 | CSALLGGTEAFF
- | 15 | TRBJ2-1 | TRBV10-3 | CAILRDASSYNEQFF
- | 13 | TRBJ2-1 | TRBV19 | CASSTNGGNEQFF
- | 12 | TRBJ2-5 | TRBV12-3/TRBV12-4 | CASRLHRETQYF
medium-sized | 13 | TRBJ2-7 | TRBV7-9 | CASSPGTVWEQYF
- | 12 | TRBJ2-2 | TRBV29-1 | CSVLTSTGELFF
- | 14 | TRBJ2-7 | TRBV11-2 | CASSLDGPSGEQYF
- | 15 | TRBJ1-6 | TRBV20-1 | CSALGTGTFDSPLHF
- | 14 | TRBJ2-1 | TRBV5-4 | CASSLAGRGNEQFF
- | 14 | TRBJ2-7 | TRBV27 | CASSLTDSSYEQYF
- | 16 | TRBJ2-5 | TRBV7-9 | CASSLASGQYQETQYF
- | 13 | TRBJ2-3 | TRBV12-3/TRBV12-4 | CASREGAPDTQYF
- | 13 | TRBJ1-2 | TRBV29-1 | CSVDRSSTYGYTF
- | 15 | TRBJ1-1 | TRBV7-9 | CASSSTQTAEDGAFF
- | 13 | TRBJ2-5 | TRBV7-9 | CASSQVYQETQYF
- | 13 | TRBJ2-7 | TRBV29-1 | CSVGDVPFHEQYF
- | 14 | TRBJ2-3 | TRBV29-1 | CSVDGRLRTDTQYF
- | 13 | TRBJ2-5 | TRBV21-1 | CASSKVQAETQYF
- | 12 | TRBJ2-7 | TRBV5-6 | CASRLLGGEQYF
- | 11 | TRBJ1-1 | TRBV30 | CAWSAGYQSFF
- | 17 | TRBJ2-4 | TRBV10-1 | CASRYYRAAFGENIQYF
- | 19 | TRBJ2-4 | TRBV20-1 | CSARDRSGTGGAGKNIQYF
- | 16 | TRBJ2-1 | TRBV6-2/TRBV6-3 | CASSYSADDLNNEQFF
- | 16 | TRBJ2-3 | TRBV7-9 | CASSSTTGMSADTQYF
- | 14 | TRBJ2-5 | TRBV6-5 | CASSGTGYQETQYF
- | 15 | TRBJ2-1 | TRBV25-1 | CASSAGTGGGNEQFF
- | 14 | TRBJ1-1 | TRBV12-3/TRBV12-4 | CASSGPQGNTEAFF
- | 13 | TRBJ2-7 | TRBV7-9 | CASSSGQTYEQYF
- | 11 | TRBJ2-2 | TRBV27 | CASSPGGELFF
- | 15 | TRBJ2-7 | TRBV20-1 | CSATEGDRGSYEQYF
- | 20 | TRBJ2-6 | TRBV21-1 | CASSKGVRKRGHSGANVLTF
- | 12 | TRBJ2-7 | TRBV30 | CAWSVLGLGQYF
- | 15 | TRBJ2-1 | TRBV4-2 | CASSPSGRTYNEQFF
- | 19 | TRBJ2-4 | TRBV3-1 | CASSPRRAPWADPKNIQYF
- | 14 | TRBJ2-7 | TRBV5-1 | CASSLFAGTYEQYF
- | 12 | TRBJ2-7 | TRBV28 | CASSLFSREQYF
- | 17 | TRBJ2-5 | TRBV7-2 | CASSLAVGTEEQETQYF
- | 14 | TRBJ2-1 | TRBV28 | CASSSRGSFNEQFF
- | 19 | TRBJ2-3 | TRBV18 | CASSPGGITGTGSRDTQYF
- | 12 | TRBJ1-1 | TRBV30 | CAFATSNTEAFF
- | 12 | TRBJ2-1 | TRBV7-9 | CASSSQGDEQFF
- | 14 | TRBJ1-2 | TRBV2 | CASFDQLVSYGYTF
- | 16 | TRBJ1-3 | TRBV6-6 | CASSYSPWSFGNTIYF
- | 15 | TRBJ2-1 | TRBV7-3 | CASSGLAGNYNEQFF
- | 11 | TRBJ2-7 | TRBV29-1 | CSGGTGLEQYF
- | 15 | TRBJ2-1 | TRBV9 | CASSVDRGMLDEQFF
- | 13 | TRBJ2-7 | TRBV29-1 | CSVEVAGAYEQYF